What follows are 30 T cell receptor beta chains derived from one specimen sequenced in a study of PD-1 blockade in mismatch repair-deficient tumors. Sequencing used immunoSEQ multiplex PCR; TCRdb keeps in-frame clones, though not all of them. Among approximately 10,000 clones listed, around nine tenths were seen once. What these receptors recognize is not known. As for time point: approximately 9-day in vitro stimulation with candidate neoantigen peptide 3. The sample in question was cells cultured in vitro, obtained from a patient treated with pembrolizumab. The origin of the receptors is an adult with mismatch repair-deficient cancer.

The genes are TRBV5-1 and TRBJ1-2, with 11 bases fitting TRBD1. The J segment lost 8 bases and the V segment lost 5 bases, leaving 5 bases of the junction unmatched. This CDR3 spans 13 amino acids. Germline assignment: CDR1 SGHRS and CDR2 YFSETQ. In nucleotides, the CDR3 is TGCGCCAGCAGTCCGGGACAGGGGGAAGGCTACACCTTC. Amino acid sequence: CASSPGQGEGYTF. The variable domain in full, completed from reference TRBV5-1 and TRBJ1-2, reads KAGVTQTPRYLIKTRGQQVTLSCSPISGHRSVSWYQQTPGQGLQFLFEYFSETQRNKGNFPGRFSGRQFSNSRSEMNVSTLELGDSALYLCASSPGQGEGYTFGSGTRLTVV.

The V call is TRBV28, the J call TRBJ2-7, with a possible D match to TRBD2 (6 bases). Germline lookup yields CDR1 MDHEN and CDR2 SYDVKM. V gave up 6 bases and J gave up 0 bases, with 12 bases separating them. The CDR3 runs to 14 residues. The CDR3 here is CASSPWRDSYEQYF. In DNA, the CDR3 is TGTGCCAGCAGCCCTTGGCGGGACTCCTACGAGCAGTACTTC.

This chain links TRBV28 with TRBJ2-7; the match to TRBD2 covers 11 bases. Germline V gene sequence: CDR1 MDHEN, CDR2 SYDVKM. CDR3 length: 15 amino acids. Trimming took 2 bases from V and 1 from J; bases not matched to a gene: 1. The CDR3 nucleotides are TGTGCCAGCAGTTTAGGGACTAGCGGATCCTACGAGCAGTACTTC. Protein sequence: CASSLGTSGSYEQYF.

The chain has TRBV27 and TRBJ1-5; D possibly corresponds to TRBD1 (5 bases). This CDR3 contains 14 residues. Trimming pared 2 bases from V and 1 base from J, leaving 6 bases between. Per germline, CDR1 MNHEY and CDR2 SMNVEV (reference sequence). The CDR3 DNA reads TGTGCCAGCAGTTTAGCAGGGAGCAATCAGCCCCAGCATTTT. Its protein product is CASSLAGSNQPQHF.

This chain uses TRBV4-1 with TRBJ1-5; tentatively, D is TRBD1 (6 bases). Deletions cut 4 bases from V and 5 bases from J, with 18 bases between. The CDR3 sequence is 16 residues long. CDR1 is MGHRA, CDR2 YSYEKL, per germline. This chain's CDR3 is CASSPRGRTDYQPQHF. The DNA for the CDR3 is TGCGCCAGCAGCCCCCGGGGGAGGACAGACTATCAGCCCCAGCATTTT.

This clone was seen a single time. This CDR3 is CSVSPWGEGETQYF. The CDR3 bases are TGCAGCGTGTCTCCATGGGGGGAAGGAGAGACCCAGTACTTC. V and J are TRBV29-1 and TRBJ2-5, with D perhaps matching TRBD2 (6 bases). The CDR3 loop spans 14 amino acids. Trimming removed 6 bases at V and 4 bases at J, with 18 bases between. CDR1 SQVTM and CDR2 ANQGSEA come from the germline V gene.

The DNA for the CDR3 is TGTGCCAGCAGCTCTACAGGGATGTACTCTGGAAACACCATATATTTT. It yields the protein CASSSTGMYSGNTIYF. This chain uses TRBV28 with TRBJ1-3; D perhaps matches TRBD1 (6 bases). This CDR3 has 16 residues. Germline CDR1 is MDHEN and CDR2 is SYDVKM. V gave up 6 bases and J gave up 0 bases, with 15 bases separating them.

The chain's CDR3 is CSVDKGTGELFF. The CDR3, as DNA: TGCAGCGTTGATAAGGGAACCGGGGAGCTGTTTTTT. This chain connects TRBV29-1 to TRBJ2-2; D is unclear. Germline loops: CDR1 SQVTM, CDR2 ANQGSEA. Trimming removed 3 bases at V and 5 bases at J, with 7 bases between. The CDR3 consists of 12 residues.

V gene TRBV9 combines with J gene TRBJ2-7; TRBD2 aligns across 8 bases. Germline-derived CDR1 and CDR2 are SGDLS and YYNGEE. There are 14 residues in the CDR3. Trimming removed 0 bases from V and 1 base from J; junction bases left unmatched: 0. For the CDR3, the DNA is TGTGCCAGCAGCGTAGGACTAGCGTCCTACGAGCAGTACTTC. It specifies CASSVGLASYEQYF.

V and J are TRBV13 and TRBJ1-4; D unclear. V was clipped by 4 bases and J by 8 bases, with 20 bases between them. This CDR3 has 16 amino acids. Germline V gene data show CDR1 as PRHDT and CDR2 as FYEKMQ (reference sequence). Here the CDR3 DNA reads TGTGCCAGCAGCTCGCCGGGCACCCGTCGTGGGGAAAAACTGTTTTTT. It yields the protein CASSSPGTRRGEKLFF.

This clone was counted a single time. This chain links TRBV28 with TRBJ1-2, with 9 bases lining up with TRBD1. Germline V gives CDR1 MDHEN, CDR2 SYDVKM. The CDR3 covers 14 residues. The V and J ends lost 6 bases and 6 bases, in that order; junction bases with no gene match: 8. DNA of the CDR3: TGTGCCAGCAGCCGCACAGGGGGCGACAATGGCTACACCTTC. Translation: CASSRTGGDNGYTF.

The chain combines TRBV5-1 with TRBJ2-7; D uncertain. This CDR3 comprises 14 residues. The V gene lost 4 bases and the J gene lost 2 bases, with 13 bases spanning the gap. In germline, CDR1 is SGHRS, CDR2 YFSETQ. Here the CDR3 reads CASSREPPTYEQYF. CDR3 nucleotides: TGCGCCAGCAGCCGAGAGCCCCCCACCTACGAGCAGTACTTC.

The V and J genes are TRBV5-6 and TRBJ2-3; D not resolved. This CDR3 has 11 amino acids. V was trimmed by 3 bases and J by 9 bases, leaving 8 bases between them. Germline V CDR1 and CDR2: SGHDT, YYEEEE. The CDR3 sequence: CASSSVGTQYF. The CDR3 DNA reads TGTGCCAGCAGCTCGGTGGGAACGCAGTATTTT.

The rearrangement uses TRBV28 and TRBJ2-7; possibly TRBD1 or TRBD2 for D (5 bases each). The CDR3 contains 16 residues. Trimming stripped 3 bases from V and 4 bases from J, with 19 bases between. Germline loops: CDR1 MDHEN, CDR2 SYDVKM. Here the CDR3 DNA reads TGTGCCAGCAGTTTGGGGCCAGTCACTAGGATGTACGAGCAGTACTTC. It is translated as CASSLGPVTRMYEQYF.

This clone appeared a single time. CDR3 protein: CAISELTSDEQFF. CDR3 nucleotides: TGTGCCATCAGTGAGCTTACCTCCGATGAGCAGTTCTTC. The V call is TRBV10-3, the J call TRBJ2-1; D remains unclear. Germline V gene data show CDR1 as ENHRY and CDR2 as SYGVKD. This CDR3 spans 13 amino acids. Trimming took 2 bases from V and 8 from J, leaving 10 bases between them.

This chain uses TRBV15 with TRBJ1-2; D is uncertain. The CDR3 is made up of 14 amino acids. Germline loops: CDR1 LNHNV, CDR2 YYDKDF (reference sequence). V was pared by 0 bases and J by 8 bases, with 13 bases between. In DNA form, the CDR3 reads TGTGCCACCAGCAGAGATCGGGGAATTCAGGGCTACACCTTC. Its protein product is CATSRDRGIQGYTF.

CDR3 DNA sequence: TGTGCCAGCAGCGTAGCCACAGGGGACTTGAACACTGAAGCTTTCTTT. Translation: CASSVATGDLNTEAFF. The rearrangement links TRBV9 to TRBJ1-1, with 7 bases that match TRBD1. This CDR3 comprises 16 residues. Trimming cost V 0 bases and J 0 bases; bases outside gene matches: 5. Per the germline V gene, CDR1 is SGDLS and CDR2 is YYNGEE.

The V call is TRBV19, the J call TRBJ1-1; 7 bases line up with TRBD1. This CDR3 has 14 residues. Trimming at V came to 7 bases and at J to 5 bases, leaving 10 bases not matched to a gene. Germline lookup yields CDR1 LNHDA and CDR2 SQIVND (reference sequence). The CDR3 protein is CASIKRSTGTEAFF. Written as DNA, the CDR3 is TGTGCCAGTATCAAACGCTCGACAGGGACTGAAGCTTTCTTT.

This clone appeared once. The chain has TRBV7-9 and TRBJ1-5, with D tentatively TRBD1 (5 bases). Germline loops: CDR1 SEHNR, CDR2 FQNEAQ (reference sequence). Trimming removed 4 bases from V and 4 bases from J, with 17 bases in between. This CDR3 region has 16 residues. This CDR3 reads CASSSTKDRVNQPQHF. The CDR3 coding sequence is TGTGCCAGCAGCTCTACTAAAGACAGAGTAAATCAGCCCCAGCATTTT.

This chain uses TRBV10-3 with TRBJ2-7; D not certain. The V gene lost 0 bases and the J gene lost 2 bases, with 11 bases spanning the gap. CDR3 length: 15 amino acids. Per the germline V gene, CDR1 is ENHRY and CDR2 is SYGVKD. Here the CDR3 reads CAISESKASTYEQYF. The CDR3 DNA is TGTGCCATCAGTGAGTCGAAGGCGTCAACCTACGAGCAGTACTTC.

The gene calls are TRBV19 and TRBJ2-1; tentative D call: TRBD2 (5 bases). Germline assignment: CDR1 LNHDA and CDR2 SQIVND (reference sequence). V dropped 5 bases and J dropped 6 bases, with 14 bases sitting between them. The CDR3 spans 14 residues. The DNA for the CDR3 is TGTGCCAGTAGTCAGACTACCGGACGCAATGAGCAGTTCTTC. Amino acids: CASSQTTGRNEQFF. Variable domain in full (rest from reference TRBV19 and TRBJ2-1): DGGITQSPKYLFRKEGQNVTLSCEQNLNHDAMYWYRQDPGQGLRLIYYSQIVNDFQKGDIAEGYSVSREKKESFPLTVTSAQKNPTAFYLCASSQTTGRNEQFFGPGTRLTVL.

The chain is built from TRBV4-1 and TRBJ2-7; D may be TRBD1 (6 bases). V was cut by 3 bases and J by 6 bases, with 21 bases left in between. There are 16 residues in the CDR3. Germline V CDR1 and CDR2: MGHRA, YSYEKL. The CDR3 bases are TGCGCCAGCAGCCAGACTGGGGAGCAGGGGCGGGTCGAGCAGTACTTC. Translated: CASSQTGEQGRVEQYF.

V and J are TRBV4-1 and TRBJ2-3; D unclear. The germline V gene has CDR1 MGHRA and CDR2 YSYEKL. V lost 0 bases and J 3 bases, leaving 7 bases between the germline ends. This CDR3 spans 14 amino acids. The CDR3 region is CASSQESRTDTQYF. DNA of the CDR3: TGCGCCAGCAGCCAAGAGTCTAGGACAGATACGCAGTATTTT.

V and J are TRBV18 and TRBJ1-1; TRBD1 aligns across 7 bases. There are 15 residues in the CDR3. V lost 3 bases to trimming and J lost 3 bases; unmatched junction nucleotides: 7. In germline, CDR1 is KGHSH, CDR2 LQKENI. The CDR3 reads CASSPRQGPDTEAFF. The CDR3, as DNA: TGTGCCAGCTCACCGAGACAGGGTCCGGACACTGAAGCTTTCTTT.

The chain links TRBV2 to TRBJ2-7, with D perhaps matching TRBD2 (6 bases). This CDR3 contains 14 residues. Germline CDR1 and CDR2: SNHLY and FYNNEI. V was shortened by 6 bases and J by 6 bases, with 18 bases between the two germline ends. CDR3 in amino acids: CASRDLALGLEQYF. In DNA form, the CDR3 reads TGTGCCAGCAGGGACCTAGCGTTAGGGCTCGAGCAGTACTTC. The variable domain in full, with the rest retrieved from reference TRBV2 and TRBJ2-7, is EPEVTQTPSHQVTQMGQEVILRCVPISNHLYFYWYRQILGQKVEFLVSFYNNEISEKSEIFDDQFSVERPDGSNFTLKIRSTKLEDSAMYFCASRDLALGLEQYFGPGTRLTVT.

The chain joins TRBV6-1 to TRBJ1-5; D uncertain. V was shortened by 6 bases and J by 4 bases, with 7 bases between the two germline ends. The CDR3 is made up of 12 amino acids. CDR1 is MNHNS and CDR2 is SASEGT in the germline V gene. Here the CDR3 reads CASRALNQPQHF. CDR3 coding DNA: TGTGCCAGCAGAGCTCTGAATCAGCCCCAGCATTTT.

This sequence joins TRBV9 and TRBJ2-7; D remains unclear. V was shortened by 0 bases and J by 4 bases, with 5 bases between the two germline ends. There are 12 residues in the CDR3. CDR1 SGDLS and CDR2 YYNGEE come from the germline V gene. This CDR3 is CASSVEGYEQYF. The CDR3 DNA reads as TGTGCCAGCAGCGTAGAAGGTTACGAGCAGTACTTC.

The gene calls are TRBV25-1 and TRBJ2-2; unclear D gene. Trimming took off 1 base at V and 0 bases at J, with 9 bases between the two ends. There are 16 residues in the CDR3. CDR1 and CDR2 from the germline V gene are MGHDK and SYGVNS. The CDR3 loop reads CASSEFTGPNTGELFF. As DNA, the CDR3 is TGTGCCAGCAGTGAATTTACGGGTCCGAACACCGGGGAGCTGTTTTTT. The variable domain in full, with the rest retrieved from reference TRBV25-1 and TRBJ2-2, is EADIYQTPRYLVIGTGKKITLECSQTMGHDKMYWYQQDPGMELHLIHYSYGVNSTEKGDLSSESTVSRIRTEHFPLTLESARPSHTSQYLCASSEFTGPNTGELFFGEGSRLTVL.

The chain combines TRBV11-2 with TRBJ2-1; tentative D call: TRBD2 (6 bases). The CDR3 runs 17 residues. The V and J ends lost 2 bases and 1 base respectively, with 15 bases between them. From germline, CDR1 is SGHAT and CDR2 FQNNGV. CDR3 sequence reads: CASSLLRRAGSYNEQFF. The CDR3 coding sequence is TGTGCCAGCAGCTTACTTCGTCGAGCGGGTTCCTACAATGAGCAGTTCTTC.

The genes are TRBV30 and TRBJ1-5; 8 positions agree with TRBD1. The germline gives CDR1 GTSNPN, CDR2 SVGIG (reference sequence). The CDR3 contains 15 residues. V dropped 3 bases and J dropped 0; count of bases not matched to a gene: 4. The CDR3 loop is CAWSGTGHSNQPQHF. The DNA for the CDR3 is TGTGCCTGGAGCGGGACAGGCCATAGCAATCAGCCCCAGCATTTT.